This T cell receptor (beta chain) was profiled in a study of cytomegalovirus exposure and HLA in healthy donors. Study-level results: In a later analysis, at a false discovery rate of 0.05, some 17,000 TCR beta sequences were associated with HLA alleles. When presence/absence was analysed, sequencing depth was taken to be roughly uniform across donors. It emerged from a later analysis that several of the most significant clusters appeared to be linked to common viral pathogens.

Both 60 Vbeta primers and 13 Jbeta primers went into the PCR. Here immunoSEQ multiplex PCR was the method, and the copy in TCRdb shows in-frame clones only, minus some. Among 200,000 or so clones listed, 65% to 85% were seen once. CDR3 length: 12 residues. V was clipped by 9 bases and J by 5 bases, with 13 bases between them. Germline lookup yields CDR1 SNHLY and CDR2 FYNNEI. On this clone itself: Its antigen remains unidentified.

This sequence joins TRBV2 and TRBJ2-5; D perhaps matches TRBD1 (6 bases). Sequenced input: PBMCs. The sequence was collected from a boy younger than 10 in good health and CMV-seronegative. The CDR3 DNA reads as TGTGCCAGTACAGGGCCCGGGGAGACCCAGTACTTC. This gives the protein CASTGPGETQYF.